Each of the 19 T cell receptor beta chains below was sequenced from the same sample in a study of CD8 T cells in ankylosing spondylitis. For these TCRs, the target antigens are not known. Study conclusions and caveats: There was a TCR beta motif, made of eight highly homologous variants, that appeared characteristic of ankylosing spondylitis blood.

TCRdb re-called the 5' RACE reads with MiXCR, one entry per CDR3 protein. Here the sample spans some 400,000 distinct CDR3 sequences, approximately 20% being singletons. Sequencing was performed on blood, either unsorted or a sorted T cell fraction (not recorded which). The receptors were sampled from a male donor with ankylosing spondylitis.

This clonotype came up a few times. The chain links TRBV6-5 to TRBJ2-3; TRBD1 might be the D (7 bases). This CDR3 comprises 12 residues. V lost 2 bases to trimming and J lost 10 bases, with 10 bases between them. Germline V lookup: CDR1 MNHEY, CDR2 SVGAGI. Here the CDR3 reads CASSYARGAQYF. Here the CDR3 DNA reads TGTGCCAGCAGTTACGCCAGGGGGGCGCAGTATTTT.

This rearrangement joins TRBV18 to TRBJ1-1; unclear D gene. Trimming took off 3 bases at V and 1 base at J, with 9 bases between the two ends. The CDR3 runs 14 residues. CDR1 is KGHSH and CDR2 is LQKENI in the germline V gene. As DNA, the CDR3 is TGTGCCAGCTCACCTCGAGGAGAGAACACTGAAGCTTTCTTT. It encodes CASSPRGENTEAFF.

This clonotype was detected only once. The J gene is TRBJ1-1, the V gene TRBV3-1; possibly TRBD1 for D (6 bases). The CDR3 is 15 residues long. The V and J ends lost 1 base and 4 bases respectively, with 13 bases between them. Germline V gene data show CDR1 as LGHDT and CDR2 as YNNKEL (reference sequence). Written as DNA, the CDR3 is TGTGCCAGCAGCCAAGCGGCCCGGGACACCACTGAAGCTTTCTTT. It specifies CASSQAARDTTEAFF.

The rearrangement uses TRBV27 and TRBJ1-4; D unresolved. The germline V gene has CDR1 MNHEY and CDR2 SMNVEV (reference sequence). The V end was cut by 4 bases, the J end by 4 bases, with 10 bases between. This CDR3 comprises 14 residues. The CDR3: CASSYRRYNEKLFF. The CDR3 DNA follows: TGTGCCAGCAGTTATAGACGGTATAATGAAAAACTGTTTTTT.

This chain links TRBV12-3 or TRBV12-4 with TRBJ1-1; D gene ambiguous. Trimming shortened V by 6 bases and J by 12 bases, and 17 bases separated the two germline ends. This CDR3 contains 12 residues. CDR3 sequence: CASSPRGFDPFF. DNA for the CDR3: TGTGCCAGCAGCCCCAGAGGGTTTGATCCTTTCTTT.

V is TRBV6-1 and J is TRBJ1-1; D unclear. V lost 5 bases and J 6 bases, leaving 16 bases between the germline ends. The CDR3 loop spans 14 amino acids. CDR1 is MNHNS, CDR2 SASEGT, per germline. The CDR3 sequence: CASSRSGGSAEAFF. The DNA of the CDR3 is TGTGCCAGCAGTAGATCTGGTGGGTCAGCTGAAGCTTTCTTT.

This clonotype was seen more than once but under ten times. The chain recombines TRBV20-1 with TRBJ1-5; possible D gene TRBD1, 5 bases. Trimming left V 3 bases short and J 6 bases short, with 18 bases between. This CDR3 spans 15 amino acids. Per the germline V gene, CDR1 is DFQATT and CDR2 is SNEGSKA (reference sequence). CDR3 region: CSASQAGGVVQPQHF. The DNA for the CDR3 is TGCAGTGCTAGCCAGGCTGGAGGGGTAGTTCAGCCCCAGCATTTT.

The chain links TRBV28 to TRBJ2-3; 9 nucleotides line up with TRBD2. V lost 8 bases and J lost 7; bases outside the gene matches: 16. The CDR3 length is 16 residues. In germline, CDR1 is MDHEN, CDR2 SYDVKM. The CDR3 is CASFSSGVLRGHTQYF. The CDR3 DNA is TGTGCCAGCTTCTCTAGCGGGGTTTTAAGAGGGCATACGCAGTATTTT.

In DNA, the CDR3 is TGCAGCGCCAGGACAGGGGACGGTGGCTACACCTTC. Translated: CSARTGDGGYTF. The V gene is TRBV29-1, the J gene TRBJ1-2; 9 nucleotides line up with TRBD1. This CDR3 spans 12 amino acids. V lost 7 bases and J lost 7; bases outside the gene matches: 7. Germline V gene sequence: CDR1 SQVTM, CDR2 ANQGSEA. The variable domain in full, with the rest retrieved from reference TRBV29-1 and TRBJ1-2, is SAVISQKPSRDICQRGTSLTIQCQVDSQVTMMFWYRQQPGQSLTLIATANQGSEATYESGFVIDKFPISRPNLTFSTLTVSNMSPEDSSIYLCSARTGDGGYTFGSGTRLTVV.

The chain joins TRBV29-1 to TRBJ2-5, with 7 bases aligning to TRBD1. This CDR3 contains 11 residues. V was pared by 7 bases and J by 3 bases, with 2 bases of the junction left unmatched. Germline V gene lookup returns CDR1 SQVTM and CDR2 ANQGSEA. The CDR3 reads CSAGTEETQYF. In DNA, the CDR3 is TGCAGCGCGGGGACAGAAGAGACCCAGTACTTC.

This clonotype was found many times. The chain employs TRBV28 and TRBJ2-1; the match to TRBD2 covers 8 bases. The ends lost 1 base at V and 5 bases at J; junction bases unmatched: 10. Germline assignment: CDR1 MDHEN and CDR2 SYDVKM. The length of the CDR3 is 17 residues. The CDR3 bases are TGTGCCAGCAGTTTATATCGAGCGGGAGCTCGCCACAATGAGCAGTTCTTC. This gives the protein CASSLYRAGARHNEQFF.

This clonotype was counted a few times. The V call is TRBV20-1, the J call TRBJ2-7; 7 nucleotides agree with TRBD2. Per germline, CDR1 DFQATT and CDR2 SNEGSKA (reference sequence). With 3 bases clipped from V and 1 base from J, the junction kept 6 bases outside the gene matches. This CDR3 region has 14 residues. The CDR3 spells CSASGVAGSYEQYF. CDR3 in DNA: TGCAGTGCTAGTGGGGTAGCGGGTTCCTACGAGCAGTACTTC.

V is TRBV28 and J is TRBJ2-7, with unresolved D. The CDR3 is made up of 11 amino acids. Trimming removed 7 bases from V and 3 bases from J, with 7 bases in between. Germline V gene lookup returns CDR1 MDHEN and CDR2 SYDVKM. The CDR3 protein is CASKSDYEQYF. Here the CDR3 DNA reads TGTGCCAGCAAATCTGACTACGAGCAGTACTTC.

CDR3 sequence (DNA): TGCAGTGCTTTTTGGGGGCGCGGGGAGACCCAGTACTTC. Amino acids: CSAFWGRGETQYF. The genes are TRBV20-1 and TRBJ2-5; a weak D match, TRBD1 (6 bases). V was pared by 5 bases and J by 5 bases, with 15 bases between. Germline loops: CDR1 DFQATT, CDR2 SNEGSKA (reference sequence). CDR3 length: 13 residues.

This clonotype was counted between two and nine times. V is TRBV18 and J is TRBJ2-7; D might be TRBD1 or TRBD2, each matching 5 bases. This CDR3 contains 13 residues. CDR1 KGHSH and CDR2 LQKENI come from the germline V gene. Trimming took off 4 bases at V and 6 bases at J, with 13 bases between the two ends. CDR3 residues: CASSLPPGLEQYF. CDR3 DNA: TGTGCCAGCTCACTCCCCCCGGGGCTCGAGCAGTACTTC.

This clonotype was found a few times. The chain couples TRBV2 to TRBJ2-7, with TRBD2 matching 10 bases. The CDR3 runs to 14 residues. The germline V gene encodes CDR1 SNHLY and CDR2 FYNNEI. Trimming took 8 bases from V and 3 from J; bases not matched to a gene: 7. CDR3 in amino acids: CASLSGLAYYEQYF. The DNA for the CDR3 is TGTGCCAGCCTATCGGGACTAGCGTACTACGAGCAGTACTTC.

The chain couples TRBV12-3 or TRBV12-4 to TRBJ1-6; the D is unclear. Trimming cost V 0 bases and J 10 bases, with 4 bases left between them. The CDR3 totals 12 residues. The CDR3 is CASSLALSPLHF. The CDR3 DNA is TGTGCCAGCAGTTTAGCCTTATCACCCCTCCACTTT.

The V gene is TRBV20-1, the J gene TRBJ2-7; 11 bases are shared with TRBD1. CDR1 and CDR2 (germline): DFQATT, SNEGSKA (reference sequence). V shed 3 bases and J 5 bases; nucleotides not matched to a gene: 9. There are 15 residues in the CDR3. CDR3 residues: CSASPGQGASDEQYF. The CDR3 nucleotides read TGCAGTGCTAGCCCCGGACAGGGGGCATCTGACGAGCAGTACTTC.

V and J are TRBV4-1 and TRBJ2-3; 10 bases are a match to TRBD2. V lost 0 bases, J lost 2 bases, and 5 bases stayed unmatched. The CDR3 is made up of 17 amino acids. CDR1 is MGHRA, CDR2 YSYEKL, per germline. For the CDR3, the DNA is TGCGCCAGCAGCCAAGATCACACTAGCGGGATCACAGATACGCAGTATTTT. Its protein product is CASSQDHTSGITDTQYF.